This T cell receptor (beta chain) was sequenced in a study of shared clonotypes between healthy human individuals. Deep-level running was used for the assay. Measured with immunoSEQ multiplex PCR; TCRdb has only the in-frame clones, and not every one. This table holds 300,000 to 350,000 clones, over 70% found once. V shed 3 bases and J 0 bases; nucleotides not matched to a gene: 7. CDR1 and CDR2 (germline): SGHRS, YFSETQ. The CDR3 extends over 16 amino acids. Details on this clone: What it recognizes is unknown.

Findings of the study overall: Naive subsets, compared against memory subsets, generally had larger estimated richness values. Few donors limited the genetic and exposure-history diversity represented.

Input material: memory CD4+ T cells sorted from blood. Documented subset: CD45RA-negative fraction. The rearrangement uses TRBV5-1 and TRBJ2-3; 7 bases align to TRBD1. The clonotype comes from a man in his thirties or forties in good health. The CDR3 sequence is CASSSLGQVSTDTQYF. Written as DNA, the CDR3 is TGCGCCAGCAGCTCTCTTGGACAGGTTAGCACAGATACGCAGTATTTT.